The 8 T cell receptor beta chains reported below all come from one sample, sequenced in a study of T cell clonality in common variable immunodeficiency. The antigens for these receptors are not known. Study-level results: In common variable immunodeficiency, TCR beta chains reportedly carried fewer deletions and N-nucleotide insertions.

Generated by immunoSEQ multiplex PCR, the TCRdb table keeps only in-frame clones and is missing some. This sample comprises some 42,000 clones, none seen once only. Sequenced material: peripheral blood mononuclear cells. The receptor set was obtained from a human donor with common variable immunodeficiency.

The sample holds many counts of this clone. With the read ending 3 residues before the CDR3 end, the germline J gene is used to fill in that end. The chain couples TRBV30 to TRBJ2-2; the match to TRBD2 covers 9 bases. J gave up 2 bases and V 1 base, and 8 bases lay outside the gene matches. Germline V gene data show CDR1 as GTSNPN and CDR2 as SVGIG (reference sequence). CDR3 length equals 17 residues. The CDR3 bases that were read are TGTGCCTGGAGTGGCTATAGCGGGGGCGCTAACACCGGGGAG. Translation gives CAWSGYSGGANTGE. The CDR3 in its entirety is CAWSGYSGGANTGELFF.

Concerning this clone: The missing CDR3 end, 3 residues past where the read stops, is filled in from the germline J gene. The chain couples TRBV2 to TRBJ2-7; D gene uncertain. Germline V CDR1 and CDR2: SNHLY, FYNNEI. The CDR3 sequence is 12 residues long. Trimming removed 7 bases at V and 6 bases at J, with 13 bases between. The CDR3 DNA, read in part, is TGTGCCAGCATCGCGGAGATTTCCGAG. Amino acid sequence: CASIAEISE. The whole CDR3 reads CASIAEISEQYF.

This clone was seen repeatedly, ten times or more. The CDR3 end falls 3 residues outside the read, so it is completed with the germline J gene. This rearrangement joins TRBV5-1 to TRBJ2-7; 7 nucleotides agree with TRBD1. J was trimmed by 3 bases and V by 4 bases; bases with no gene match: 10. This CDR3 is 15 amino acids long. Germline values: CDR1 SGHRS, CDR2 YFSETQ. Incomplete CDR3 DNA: TGCGCCAGCAGCCTTTCAGGACAGGTGGACTACGAG. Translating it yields CASSLSGQVDYE. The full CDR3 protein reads CASSLSGQVDYEQYF.

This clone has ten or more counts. CDR3: CAWSTGASNEKLFF. The DNA read from the CDR3 is TGTGCCTGGAGCACAGGGGCGAGTAATGAAAAA. The chain combines TRBV30 with TRBJ1-4; 7 positions match TRBD1. From the germline J gene comes the end of the CDR3, since the read stops 3 residues before it. The CDR3 spans 14 residues. CDR1 is GTSNPN, CDR2 SVGIG, per germline (reference sequence). V was clipped by 3 bases and J by 4 bases; unmatched bases: 5. Full variable domain (remainder filled in from reference TRBV30 and TRBJ1-4): SQTIHQWPATLVQPVGSPLSLECTVEGTSNPNLYWYRQAAGRGLQLLFYSVGIGQISSEVPQNLSASRPQDRQFILSSKKLLLSDSGFYLCAWSTGASNEKLFFGSGTQLSVL.

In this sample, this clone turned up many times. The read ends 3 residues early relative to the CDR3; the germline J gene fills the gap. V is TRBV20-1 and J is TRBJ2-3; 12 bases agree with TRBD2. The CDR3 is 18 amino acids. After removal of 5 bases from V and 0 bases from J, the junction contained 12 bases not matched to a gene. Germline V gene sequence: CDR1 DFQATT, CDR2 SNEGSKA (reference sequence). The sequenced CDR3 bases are TGCAGTGCTTCTCCCGCCCAACTAGCGGGGGGTAGCACAGATACG. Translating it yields CSASPAQLAGGSTDT. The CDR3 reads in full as CSASPAQLAGGSTDTQYF.

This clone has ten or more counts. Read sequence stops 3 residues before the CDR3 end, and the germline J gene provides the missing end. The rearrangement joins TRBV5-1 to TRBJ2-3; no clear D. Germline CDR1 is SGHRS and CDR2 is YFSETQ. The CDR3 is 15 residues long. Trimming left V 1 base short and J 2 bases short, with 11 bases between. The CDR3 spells CASSLTPTITDTQYF. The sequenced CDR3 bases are TGCGCCAGCAGCTTGACACCAACAATCACAGATACG.

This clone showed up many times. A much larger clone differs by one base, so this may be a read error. CDR3 amino acids: CASSSSYEQYF. Partial CDR3 DNA: TGTGCCAGCAGCTCATCCTACGAG. V usage is TRBV5-4 and J usage is TRBJ2-7; no firm D call. Read sequence stops 3 residues before the CDR3 end, and the germline J gene provides the missing end. The CDR3 is made up of 11 amino acids. CDR1 and CDR2 from the germline V gene are SGHNT and YYREEE (reference sequence). Trimming stripped 3 bases from V and 1 base from J, with 2 bases between.

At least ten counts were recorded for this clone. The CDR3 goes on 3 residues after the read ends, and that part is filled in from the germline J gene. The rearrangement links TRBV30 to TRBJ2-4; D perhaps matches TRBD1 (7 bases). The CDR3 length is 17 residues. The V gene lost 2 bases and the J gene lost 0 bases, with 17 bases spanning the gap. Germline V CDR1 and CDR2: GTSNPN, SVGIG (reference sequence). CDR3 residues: CAWSPGGGWIAKNIQYF. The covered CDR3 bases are TGTGCCTGGAGTCCAGGGGGAGGCTGGATAGCCAAAAACATT.